One T cell receptor beta chain is described in this entry. The data were taken from a study of blood T cell repertoires in COVID-19. Study as a whole: Acute-phase and convalescent COVID-19 samples originated in the United States, Italy and Spain. T cells, B-cell-depleted T cells, or PBMCs provided the cDNA or gDNA that served as material.

Per the original methods: Scientists estimated how many nucleated cells there were by amplifying reference gene primers. Libraries were prepared by immunoSEQ multiplex PCR; TCRdb keeps only in-frame clonotypes and omits some of them. V and J calls and clone size are given by that table; D and trimming were obtained from the DNA. This sample has 95,000 to 110,000 clones, with roughly nine tenths found just once. Trimming shortened V by 7 bases and J by 5 bases, and 17 bases separated the two germline ends. Germline V gene lookup returns CDR1 MDHEN and CDR2 SYDVKM. The CDR3 contains 14 residues. Material for sequencing was peripheral blood. This rearrangement joins TRBV28 to TRBJ2-5; maybe TRBD2 (7 bases). This clonotype was sampled from a human donor in a cohort sampled during active COVID-19. CDR3 sequence reads: CASTHQGRAETQYF. DNA of the CDR3: TGTGCCAGCACCCACCAGGGGAGGGCGGAGACCCAGTACTTC.